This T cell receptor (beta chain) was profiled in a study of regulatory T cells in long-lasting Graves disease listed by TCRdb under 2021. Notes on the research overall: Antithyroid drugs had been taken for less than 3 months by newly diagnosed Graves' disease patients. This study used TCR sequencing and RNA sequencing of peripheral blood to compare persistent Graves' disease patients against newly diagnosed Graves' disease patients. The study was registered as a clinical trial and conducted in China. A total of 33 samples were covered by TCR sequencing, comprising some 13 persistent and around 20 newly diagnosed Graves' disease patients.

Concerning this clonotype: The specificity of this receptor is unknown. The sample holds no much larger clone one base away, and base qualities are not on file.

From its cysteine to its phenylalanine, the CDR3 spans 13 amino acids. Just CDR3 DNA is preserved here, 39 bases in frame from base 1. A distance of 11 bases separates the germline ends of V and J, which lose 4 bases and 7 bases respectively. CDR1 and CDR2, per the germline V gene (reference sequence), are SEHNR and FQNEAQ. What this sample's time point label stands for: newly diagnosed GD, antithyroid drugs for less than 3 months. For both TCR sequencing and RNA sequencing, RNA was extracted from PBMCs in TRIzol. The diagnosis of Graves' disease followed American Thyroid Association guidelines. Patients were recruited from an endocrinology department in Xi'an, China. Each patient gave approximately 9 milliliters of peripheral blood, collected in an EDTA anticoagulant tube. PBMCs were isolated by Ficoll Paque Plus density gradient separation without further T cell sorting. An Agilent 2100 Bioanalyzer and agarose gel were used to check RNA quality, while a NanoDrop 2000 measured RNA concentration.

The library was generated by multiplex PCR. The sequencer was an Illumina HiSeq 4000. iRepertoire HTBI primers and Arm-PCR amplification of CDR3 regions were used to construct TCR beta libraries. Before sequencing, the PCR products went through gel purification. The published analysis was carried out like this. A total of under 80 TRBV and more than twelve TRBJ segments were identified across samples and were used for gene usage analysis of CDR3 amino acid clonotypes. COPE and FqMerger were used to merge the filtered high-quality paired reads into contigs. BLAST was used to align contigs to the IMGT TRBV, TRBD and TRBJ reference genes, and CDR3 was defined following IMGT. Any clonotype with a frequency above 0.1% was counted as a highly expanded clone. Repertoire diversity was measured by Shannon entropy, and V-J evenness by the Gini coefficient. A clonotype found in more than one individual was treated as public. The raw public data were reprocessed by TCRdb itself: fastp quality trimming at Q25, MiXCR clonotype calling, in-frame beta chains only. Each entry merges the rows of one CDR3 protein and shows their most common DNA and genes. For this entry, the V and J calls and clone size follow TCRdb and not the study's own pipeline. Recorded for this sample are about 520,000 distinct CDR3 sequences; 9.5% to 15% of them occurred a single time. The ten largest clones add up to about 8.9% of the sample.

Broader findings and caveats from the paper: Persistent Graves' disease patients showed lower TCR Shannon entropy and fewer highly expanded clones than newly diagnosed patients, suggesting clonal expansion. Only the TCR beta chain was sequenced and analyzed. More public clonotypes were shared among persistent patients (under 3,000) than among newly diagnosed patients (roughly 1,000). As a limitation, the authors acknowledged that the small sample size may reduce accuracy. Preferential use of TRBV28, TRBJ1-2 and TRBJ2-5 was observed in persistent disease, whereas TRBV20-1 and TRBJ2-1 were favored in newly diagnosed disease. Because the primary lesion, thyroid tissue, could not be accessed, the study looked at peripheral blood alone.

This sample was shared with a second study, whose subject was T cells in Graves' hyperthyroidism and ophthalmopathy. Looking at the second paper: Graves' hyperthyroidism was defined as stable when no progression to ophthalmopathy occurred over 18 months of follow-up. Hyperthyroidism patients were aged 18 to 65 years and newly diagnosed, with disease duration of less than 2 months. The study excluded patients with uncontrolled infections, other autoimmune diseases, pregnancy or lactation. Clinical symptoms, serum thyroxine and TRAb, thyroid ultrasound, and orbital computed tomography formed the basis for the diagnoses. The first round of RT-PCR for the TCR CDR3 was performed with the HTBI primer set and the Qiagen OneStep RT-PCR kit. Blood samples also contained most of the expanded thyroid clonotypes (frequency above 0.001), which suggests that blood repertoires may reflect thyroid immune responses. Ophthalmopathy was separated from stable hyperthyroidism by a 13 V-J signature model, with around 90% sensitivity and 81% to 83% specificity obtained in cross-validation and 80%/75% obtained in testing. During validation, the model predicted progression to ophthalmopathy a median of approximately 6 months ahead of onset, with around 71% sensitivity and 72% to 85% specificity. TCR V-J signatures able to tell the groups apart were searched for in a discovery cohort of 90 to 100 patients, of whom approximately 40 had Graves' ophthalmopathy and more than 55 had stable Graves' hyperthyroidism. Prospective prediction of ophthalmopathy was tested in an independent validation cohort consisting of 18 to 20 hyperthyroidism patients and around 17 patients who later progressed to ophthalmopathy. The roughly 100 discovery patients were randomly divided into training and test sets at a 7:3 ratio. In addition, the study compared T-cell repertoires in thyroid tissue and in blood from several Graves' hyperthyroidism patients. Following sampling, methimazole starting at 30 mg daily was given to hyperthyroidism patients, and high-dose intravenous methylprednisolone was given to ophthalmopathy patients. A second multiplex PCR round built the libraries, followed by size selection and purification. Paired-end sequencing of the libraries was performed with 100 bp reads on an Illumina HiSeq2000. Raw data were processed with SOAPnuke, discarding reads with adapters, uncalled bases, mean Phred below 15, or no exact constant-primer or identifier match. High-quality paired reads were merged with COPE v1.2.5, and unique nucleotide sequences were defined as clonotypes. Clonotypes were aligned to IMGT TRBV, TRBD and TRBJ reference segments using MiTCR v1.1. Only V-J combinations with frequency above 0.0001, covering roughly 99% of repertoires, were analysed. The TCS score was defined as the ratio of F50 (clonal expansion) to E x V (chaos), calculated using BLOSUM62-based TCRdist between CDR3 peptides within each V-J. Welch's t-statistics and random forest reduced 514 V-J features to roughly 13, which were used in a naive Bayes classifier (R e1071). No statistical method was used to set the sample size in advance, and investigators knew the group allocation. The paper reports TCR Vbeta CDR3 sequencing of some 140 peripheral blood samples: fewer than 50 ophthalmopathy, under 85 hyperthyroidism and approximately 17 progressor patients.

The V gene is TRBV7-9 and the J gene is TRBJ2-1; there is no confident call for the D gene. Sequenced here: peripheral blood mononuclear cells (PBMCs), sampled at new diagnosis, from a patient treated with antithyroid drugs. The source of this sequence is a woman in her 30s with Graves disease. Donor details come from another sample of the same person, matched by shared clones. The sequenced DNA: TGTGCCAGCAGCTGGACCCTTCGGAATGAGCAGTTCTTC. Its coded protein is CASSWTLRNEQFF.